This TCR beta chain was recorded in a study of T cell responses to AZD1222 COVID-19 vaccine. The study, taken as a whole, reports: Nearly half of the spike-specific TCRs reportedly recognize variant regions that carry no mutations. Just a handful of people given AZD1222 tested seropositive at baseline. With two AZD1222 doses given, Spike-specific TCR breadth and depth both rose.

As concerns this clone: Antigen unknown.

The V gene's germline CDR1 is MDHEN and CDR2 SYDVKM. V was trimmed by 5 bases and J by 1 base, leaving 14 bases between them. There are 15 residues in the CDR3. Method: immunoSEQ multiplex PCR; TCRdb's copy keeps in-frame clones and lacks some. The sample includes 110,000 to 150,000 clones, about 86% of them seen just once. This TCR was recovered from an adult in good health. This sample comprised peripheral blood, obtained on day 0 of AZD1222 vaccination. This rearrangement joins TRBV28 to TRBJ1-2; the D is unclear. The CDR3 DNA is TGTGCCAGCAGTGGCAGAGGCGGGCATAACTATGGCTACACCTTC. Translating it yields CASSGRGGHNYGYTF.